This T cell receptor beta chain was sequenced for a study of blood T cell repertoires in COVID-19. TCRdb's table, derived via immunoSEQ multiplex PCR, lists solely in-frame clones and lacks some. Found here are fewer than 150,000 clones, about 80% of them singletons; the top ten hold 5% to 7.5%. V dropped 10 bases and J dropped 4 bases, with 16 bases sitting between them. This CDR3 is built from 13 residues. Germline CDR1 and CDR2: MNHEY and SVGAGI. This receptor was identified in a man in his 70s with acute or convalescent COVID-19. The source material was peripheral blood. The gene calls are TRBV6-5 and TRBJ2-5; D is uncertain. This CDR3 reads CATMESPPETQYF. DNA for the CDR3: TGTGCCACCATGGAGTCCCCCCCAGAGACCCAGTACTTC.